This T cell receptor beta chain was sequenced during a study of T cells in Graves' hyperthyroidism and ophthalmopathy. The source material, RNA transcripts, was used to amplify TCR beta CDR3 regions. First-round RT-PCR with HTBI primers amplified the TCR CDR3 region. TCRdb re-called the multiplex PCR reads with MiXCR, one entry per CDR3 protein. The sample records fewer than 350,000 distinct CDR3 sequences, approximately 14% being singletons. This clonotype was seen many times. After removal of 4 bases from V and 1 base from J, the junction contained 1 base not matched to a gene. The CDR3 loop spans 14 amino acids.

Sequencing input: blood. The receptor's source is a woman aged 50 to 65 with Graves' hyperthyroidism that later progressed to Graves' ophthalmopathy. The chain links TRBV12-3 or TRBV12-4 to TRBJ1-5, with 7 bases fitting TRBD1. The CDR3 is CASSWGQSNQPQHF. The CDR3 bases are TGTGCCAGCAGTTGGGGACAGAGCAATCAGCCCCAGCATTTT.